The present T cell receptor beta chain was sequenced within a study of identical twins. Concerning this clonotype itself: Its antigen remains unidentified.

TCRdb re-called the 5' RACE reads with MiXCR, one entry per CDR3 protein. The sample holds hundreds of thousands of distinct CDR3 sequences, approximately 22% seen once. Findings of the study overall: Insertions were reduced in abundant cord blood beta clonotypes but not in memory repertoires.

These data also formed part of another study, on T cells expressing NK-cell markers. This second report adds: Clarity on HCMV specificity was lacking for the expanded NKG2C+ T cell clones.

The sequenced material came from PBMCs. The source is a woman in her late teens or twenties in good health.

The CDR3 coding sequence is TGCAGTGCTAGTGACCGTAGCACAGATACGCAGTATTTT. Its protein product is CSASDRSTDTQYF. The V gene is TRBV20-1, the J gene TRBJ2-3; D unclear. The V end was cut by 3 bases, the J end by 0 bases, with 7 bases between. This CDR3 comprises 13 residues. Per germline, CDR1 DFQATT and CDR2 SNEGSKA (reference sequence).